This TCR beta chain was captured by sequencing in a study of regulatory T cells in long-lasting Graves disease. This sample's time point: persistent/refractory GD, antithyroid drugs over 5 years with positive TRAb. Construction of the TCR library relied on RNA isolated from PBMCs. A few counts support this clonotype. Antigen unknown. Study results and caveats: For persistent Graves' patients, TCR diversity was lower than for newly diagnosed ones.

Trimming cost V 5 bases and J 9 bases, with 8 bases left between them. This CDR3 comprises 11 residues. The germline CDR1 and CDR2 sequences are SGHAT and FQNNGV. TCR beta libraries were built with iRepertoire HTBI primers and Arm-PCR of CDR3 regions. TCRdb analysed the multiplex PCR reads with MiXCR anew, one entry per CDR3 protein. The sample includes roughly 490,000 distinct CDR3 sequences, less than 25% of them seen just once. The V gene is TRBV11-2, the J gene TRBJ1-5; TRBD1 might be the D (5 bases). The origin of this receptor is a female donor with Graves disease. The material sequenced was peripheral blood mononuclear cells (PBMCs), taken when the disease was refractory, from a patient treated with antithyroid drugs. CDR3 DNA: TGTGCCAGCAGCAGCGGGGGGCCCCAGCATTTT. It specifies CASSSGGPQHF.